The 5 T cell receptor beta chains given below trace back to one sample, sequenced in a study of T cell changes during pregnancy in multiple sclerosis. TCRdb's copy holds only in-frame clones and misses some; the assay was immunoSEQ multiplex PCR. The data contain 40,000 to 45,000 clones, roughly 85% of them singletons. Sequences were derived from CD4+ T cells from peripheral blood mononuclear cells, sampled after pregnancy. Receptor source: a female donor with multiple sclerosis, enrolled in a pregnancy study.

The chain recombines TRBV6-5 with TRBJ1-2; 7 positions match TRBD1. Per germline, CDR1 MNHEY and CDR2 SVGAGI. J was trimmed by 1 base and V by 2 bases; bases with no gene match: 4. This CDR3 is 15 amino acids long. CDR3: CASSYRGLDNYGYTF. The DNA for the CDR3 is TGTGCCAGCAGTTACAGGGGGCTAGATAACTATGGCTACACCTTC.

This clone was counted a single time. The chain joins TRBV29-1 to TRBJ2-3; 11 nucleotides agree with TRBD2. With 7 bases clipped from V and 2 bases from J, the junction kept 8 bases outside the gene matches. CDR1 is SQVTM and CDR2 is ANQGSEA in the germline V gene. This CDR3 comprises 15 residues. CDR3 sequence: CSASLAGGSTDTQYF. CDR3 DNA: TGCAGCGCCTCATTAGCGGGGGGGTCCACAGATACGCAGTATTTT.

V gene TRBV6-6 combines with J gene TRBJ1-2; 9 bases fit TRBD1. The CDR3 sequence is 13 residues long. Germline V CDR1 and CDR2: MNHNY, SVGAGI (reference sequence). The ends lost 4 bases at V and 6 bases at J; junction bases unmatched: 3. The CDR3 here is CASSFDRGDGYTF. The CDR3 bases are TGTGCCAGCAGTTTCGACAGGGGGGATGGCTACACCTTC.

J is TRBJ1-2 and V is TRBV6-6, with D possibly being TRBD1 (6 bases). The germline CDR1 and CDR2 sequences are MNHNY and SVGAGI (reference sequence). This CDR3 region has 13 residues. Trimming removed 7 bases at V and 7 bases at J, with 16 bases between. CDR3 DNA: TGTGCCAGCACCCAGACAGGATCGTCTGGCTACACCTTC. It yields the protein CASTQTGSSGYTF.

The V gene is TRBV7-2, the J gene TRBJ1-2; 8 bases line up with TRBD1. Germline trimming cut 11 bases from V and 7 bases from J; bases unmatched to any gene: 15. The V gene's germline CDR1 is SGHTA and CDR2 FQGNSA. The CDR3 is 14 residues long. CDR3: CAAGAEDRAGGYTF. CDR3 sequence (DNA): TGTGCCGCAGGCGCCGAGGACAGGGCAGGTGGCTACACCTTC.